This TCR beta chain appears in the sequencing data of a study of blood T cell repertoires in COVID-19. Study-level background: Sources were T cells, B-cell-depleted T cells, or PBMCs; the material itself was cDNA or gDNA.

V lost 6 bases, J lost 5 bases, and 11 bases lay in between. This CDR3 spans 12 amino acids. The assay was immunoSEQ multiplex PCR, and TCRdb's table has in-frame clones only and misses some. The sample comprises fewer than 250,000 clones, about four fifths of which are singletons, and about 2.3% rests with the top ten. The receptor's source is a woman in her thirties or forties with active or convalescent COVID-19. Sequencing was performed on peripheral blood. The V and J genes are TRBV12-3 or TRBV12-4 and TRBJ2-7; maybe TRBD1 (5 bases). The CDR3 reads CASRADSDEQYF. CDR3 nucleotide sequence: TGTGCCAGCAGGGCCGACAGTGACGAGCAGTACTTC.